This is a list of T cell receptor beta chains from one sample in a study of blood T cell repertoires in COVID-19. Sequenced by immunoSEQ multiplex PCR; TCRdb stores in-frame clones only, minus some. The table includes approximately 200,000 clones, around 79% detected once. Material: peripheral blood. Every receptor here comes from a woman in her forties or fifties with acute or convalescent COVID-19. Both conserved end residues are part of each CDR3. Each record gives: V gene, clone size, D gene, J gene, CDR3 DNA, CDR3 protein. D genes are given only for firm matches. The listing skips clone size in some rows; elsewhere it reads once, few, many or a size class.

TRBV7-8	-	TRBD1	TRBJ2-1	TGTGCCAGCAGCCGGGACAGGTGGAATGAGCAGTTCTTC	CASSRDRWNEQFF
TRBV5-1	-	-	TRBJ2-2	TGCGCCAGCAGCCCGACGGGACAGAACACCGGGGAGCTGTTTTTT	CASSPTGQNTGELFF
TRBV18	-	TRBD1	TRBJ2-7	TGTGCCAGCTCACCACTCCCCCCGGGACAGTTTAGTGGAGAGCAGTACTTC	CASSPLPPGQFSGEQYF
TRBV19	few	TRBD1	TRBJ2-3	TGTGCCAGTAGTTCCCAGGACAGGGACGCAGATACGCAGTATTTT	CASSSQDRDADTQYF
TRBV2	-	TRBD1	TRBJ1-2	TGTGCCAGGAGGATAGGACAGGCCTTCGGGGGCTACACCTTC	CARRIGQAFGGYTF
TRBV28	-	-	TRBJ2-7	TGTGCCAGCAGTCTAAACTACGAGCAGTACTTC	CASSLNYEQYF
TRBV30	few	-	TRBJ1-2	TGTGCCTGGAGTGCGGGCCTTCGACGAGGGGGCTACACCTTC	CAWSAGLRRGGYTF
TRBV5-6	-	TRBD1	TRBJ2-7	TGTGCCAGCAGCTCGGAGACAGGGACCTACGAGCAGTACTTC	CASSSETGTYEQYF
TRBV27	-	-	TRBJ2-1	TGTGCCAGCAGTGCTACAGGGTCGAATGAGCAGTTCTTC	CASSATGSNEQFF
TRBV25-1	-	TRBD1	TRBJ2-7	TGTGCCAGCAGTGACCACGCAGGGGGCGACGAGCAGTACTTC	CASSDHAGGDEQYF
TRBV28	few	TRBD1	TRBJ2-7	TGTGCCAGCCAGACAGGGGGCAGCTACGAGCAGTACTTC	CASQTGGSYEQYF
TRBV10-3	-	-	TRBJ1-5	TGTGCCATCAGTGAGTCTGGGGGCTATAGCAATCAGCCCCAGCATTTT	CAISESGGYSNQPQHF
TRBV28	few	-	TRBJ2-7	TGTGCCAGCCTACCCAACGCGGCAGGAAGGGGGGAGCAGTACTTC	CASLPNAAGRGEQYF
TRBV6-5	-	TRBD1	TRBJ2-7	TGTGCCAGCAAAACCGGGACAGGGGGCAAGTACGAGCAGTACTTC	CASKTGTGGKYEQYF
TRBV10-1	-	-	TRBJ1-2	TGCGCCAGCAGTGAGAATACGGGAGCTGGCTACACCTTC	CASSENTGAGYTF
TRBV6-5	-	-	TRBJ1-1	TGTGCCAGCAGCCGAGGGGGTACTGAAGCCTTCTTT	CASSRGGTEAFF
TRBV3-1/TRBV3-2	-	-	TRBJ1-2	TGTGCCAGCAGCCAAGTTTCTCCTCCTCTCCATGGCTACACCTTC	CASSQVSPPLHGYTF
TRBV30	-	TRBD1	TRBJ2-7	TGTGCCTGGAGTGTGGGGACAGTGGGTCTCTACGAGCAGTACTTC	CAWSVGTVGLYEQYF
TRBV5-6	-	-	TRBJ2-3	TGTGCCAGCAGCCGAGGGCAGCTCACAGATACGCAGTATTTT	CASSRGQLTDTQYF
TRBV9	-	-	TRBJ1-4	TGTGCCAGCACCCGGGGGGGAGCAACTAATGAAAAACTGTTTTTT	CASTRGGATNEKLFF
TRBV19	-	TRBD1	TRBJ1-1	TGTGCCAGTAACCAATTGGGGACAGGCGGCACTGAAGCTTTCTTT	CASNQLGTGGTEAFF
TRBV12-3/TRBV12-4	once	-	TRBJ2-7	TGTGCCAGCAGTCCCGGGATGCCCTACGAGCAGTACTTC	CASSPGMPYEQYF
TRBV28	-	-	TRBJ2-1	TGTGCCAGCAGTTTGCCTCTAGTACCCCATGAGCAGTTCTTC	CASSLPLVPHEQFF
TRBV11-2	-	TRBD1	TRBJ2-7	TGTGCCAGCAGCTTAGGACAGGGGGCCTACGAGCAGTACTTC	CASSLGQGAYEQYF
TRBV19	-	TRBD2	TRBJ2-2	TGTGCCAGTAGGGTAACTAGCGGGAGCACCGGGGAGCTGTTTTTT	CASRVTSGSTGELFF
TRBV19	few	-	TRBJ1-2	TGTGCCAGTAGTAATCCCAGGGCCGGGTCCGATGGCTACACCTTC	CASSNPRAGSDGYTF
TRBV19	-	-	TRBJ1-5	TGTGCCAGTAGTAACGGACATCAGGGGCCCCAGCATTTT	CASSNGHQGPQHF
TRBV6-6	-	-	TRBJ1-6	TGTGCCAGCAGTCCGGGAGCGGCCATTTCACCCCTCCACTTT	CASSPGAAISPLHF
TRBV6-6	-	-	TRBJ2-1	TGTGCCAGCAGCCAGGGTTCCTTCTACAATGAGCAGTTCTTC	CASSQGSFYNEQFF